This TCR beta chain was captured by sequencing in a study of blood T cell repertoires in COVID-19. For the study at large: The United States, Italy and Spain supplied acute and convalescent COVID-19 samples. T cells, B-cell-depleted T cells, or PBMCs supplied cDNA or gDNA.

This clone was found many times. Authors' data handling: Estimation of nucleated cell counts was performed using reference gene primer amplification. TCRdb's table, derived via immunoSEQ multiplex PCR, lists solely in-frame clones and lacks some. Clone size and the V and J calls come from that table; the DNA yielded D and trimming. The sample consists of roughly 250,000 clones, around 81% of them appearing once. The CDR3 spans 16 residues. The V segment lost 10 bases and the J segment 1 base; nucleotides outside the gene matches: 11. CDR1 is LNHDA, CDR2 SQIVND, per germline (reference sequence). The TCR comes from a woman aged 55-69 years with active or convalescent COVID-19. Sequenced sample: peripheral blood. This sequence joins TRBV19 and TRBJ1-5; 9 bases align to TRBD1. The CDR3 coding sequence is TGTGCCAACACGGACAGGGGCCTGGGGAGCAATCAGCCCCAGCATTTT. The encoded protein is CANTDRGLGSNQPQHF.